This T cell receptor (beta chain) originates from a study of Graves' ophthalmopathy and Graves' hyperthyroidism. Overall study context: The authors defined stable hyperthyroidism as no ophthalmopathy within 18 months of follow-up. General study findings and limits: Most thyroid clonotypes expanded beyond 0.001 frequency were also found in blood. Using 13 signatures, a model distinguished ophthalmopathy from stable hyperthyroidism, reaching roughly 90% sensitivity and about 81% specificity.

The TCR beta CDR3 regions underwent amplification from RNA transcripts. The workflow started with a first-round RT-PCR run with HTBI primers and then moved on to a second-round multiplex PCR. From the multiplex PCR reads, TCRdb called clonotypes with MiXCR, one entry per CDR3 protein. The table records around 1,200,000 distinct CDR3 sequences, about two fifths of them present only once. Turning to this clonotype: Its antigen is not identified. This may stem from a read error, because a much larger clone lies one nucleotide away.

The sequenced sample was peripheral blood or thyroid tissue (not recorded which). This sequence originates from an adult man with Graves' hyperthyroidism.

CDR3 amino acids: CASRIYWGRNTEAFF. The CDR3 region has the DNA TGTGCCAGTAGGATATACTGGGGCAGGAACACTGAAGCTTTCTTT. V gene TRBV19 combines with J gene TRBJ1-1; TRBD1 might be the D (5 bases). Trimming removed 6 bases from V and 1 base from J, with 15 bases in between. From germline, CDR1 is LNHDA and CDR2 SQIVND (reference sequence). There are 15 residues in the CDR3.